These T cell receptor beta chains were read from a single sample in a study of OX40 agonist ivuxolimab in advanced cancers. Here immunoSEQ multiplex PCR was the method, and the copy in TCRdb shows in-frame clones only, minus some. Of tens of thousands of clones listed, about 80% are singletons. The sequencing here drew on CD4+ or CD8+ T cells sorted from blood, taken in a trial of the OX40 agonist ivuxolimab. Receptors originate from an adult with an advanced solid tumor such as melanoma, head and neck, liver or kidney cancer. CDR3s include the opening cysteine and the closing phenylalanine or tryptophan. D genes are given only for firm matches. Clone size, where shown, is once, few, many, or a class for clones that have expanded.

cdr3_aa: CASSPQRGSGTDTQYF; cdr3_nt: TGTGCCAGCAGCCCCCAACGGGGGAGCGGCACAGATACGCAGTATTTT; v_call: TRBV7-8; j_call: TRBJ2-3; d_call: NA; clone_size: NA
cdr3_aa: CASSEYGLAGAETQYF; cdr3_nt: TGTGCCAGCAGTGAATATGGACTAGCGGGGGCTGAGACCCAGTACTTC; v_call: TRBV25-1; j_call: TRBJ2-5; d_call: TRBD2; clone_size: NA
cdr3_aa: CASSLGHLGANVLTF; cdr3_nt: TGCGCCAGCAGCTTGGGGCATCTGGGGGCCAACGTCCTGACTTTC; v_call: TRBV5-1; j_call: TRBJ2-6; d_call: NA; clone_size: NA
cdr3_aa: CASSASGGAVNEQFF; cdr3_nt: TGTGCCAGCAGCGCCAGCGGGGGGGCAGTCAATGAGCAGTTCTTC; v_call: TRBV7-3; j_call: TRBJ2-1; d_call: TRBD2; clone_size: NA
cdr3_aa: CASSQSGRAGNEQFF; cdr3_nt: TGTGCCAGCAGCCAGAGCGGGAGGGCGGGGAATGAGCAGTTCTTC; v_call: TRBV5-4; j_call: TRBJ2-1; d_call: TRBD2; clone_size: NA
cdr3_aa: CASSFGSGGSNEQFF; cdr3_nt: TGCGCCAGCAGCTTCGGTAGCGGGGGGTCGAATGAGCAGTTCTTC; v_call: TRBV5-1; j_call: TRBJ2-1; d_call: TRBD2; clone_size: NA
cdr3_aa: CASSLAVAGRKTQYF; cdr3_nt: TGTGCCAGCAGTTTAGCGGTAGCGGGGAGGAAGACCCAGTACTTC; v_call: TRBV28; j_call: TRBJ2-5; d_call: TRBD2; clone_size: NA
cdr3_aa: CAWGTGTGTTEAFF; cdr3_nt: TGTGCCTGGGGGACCGGGACAGGGACTACTGAAGCTTTCTTT; v_call: TRBV30; j_call: TRBJ1-1; d_call: TRBD1; clone_size: NA
cdr3_aa: CASRRLAGVQAGELFF; cdr3_nt: TGTGCCAGCAGACGCCTAGCGGGAGTTCAGGCCGGGGAGCTGTTTTTT; v_call: TRBV7-8; j_call: TRBJ2-2; d_call: TRBD2; clone_size: NA
cdr3_aa: CASSKMSEGFRSPLHF; cdr3_nt: TGTGCCAGCAGCAAAATGAGTGAAGGATTTCGTTCACCCCTCCACTTT; v_call: TRBV21-1; j_call: TRBJ1-6; d_call: NA; clone_size: NA
cdr3_aa: CASSYLTGALQPQHF; cdr3_nt: TGTGCCAGCAGTTACCTGACAGGGGCCTTACAGCCCCAGCATTTT; v_call: TRBV6-8; j_call: TRBJ1-5; d_call: TRBD1; clone_size: few
cdr3_aa: CASSGSAWQTRAGELFF; cdr3_nt: TGTGCCAGCAGCGGCTCAGCGTGGCAGACAAGGGCCGGGGAGCTGTTTTTT; v_call: TRBV11-2; j_call: TRBJ2-2; d_call: NA; clone_size: NA
cdr3_aa: CASSLLTGNTGELFF; cdr3_nt: TGTGCCAGCAGCTTATTGACAGGGAACACCGGGGAGCTGTTTTTT; v_call: TRBV11-1; j_call: TRBJ2-2; d_call: NA; clone_size: few
cdr3_aa: CASSFGHRETQYF; cdr3_nt: TGTGCCAGCAGTTTTGGTCACCGAGAGACCCAGTACTTC; v_call: TRBV27; j_call: TRBJ2-5; d_call: NA; clone_size: NA
cdr3_aa: CSVEDEGPTNEKLFF; cdr3_nt: TGCAGCGTTGAAGATGAGGGGCCAACTAATGAAAAACTGTTTTTT; v_call: TRBV29-1; j_call: TRBJ1-4; d_call: NA; clone_size: NA
cdr3_aa: CASSPGTGNEKLFF; cdr3_nt: TGCGCCAGCAGCCCCGGGACAGGGAACGAAAAACTGTTTTTT; v_call: TRBV5-1; j_call: TRBJ1-4; d_call: TRBD1; clone_size: NA
cdr3_aa: CASSPGTSEYNEQFF; cdr3_nt: TGCGCCAGCAGCCCCGGGACTAGCGAGTACAATGAGCAGTTCTTC; v_call: TRBV5-1; j_call: TRBJ2-1; d_call: TRBD2; clone_size: NA
cdr3_aa: CASSPGAPTGELFF; cdr3_nt: TGTGCCAGCTCACCGGGAGCGCCCACCGGGGAGCTGTTTTTT; v_call: TRBV18; j_call: TRBJ2-2; d_call: NA; clone_size: NA
cdr3_aa: CASSLFGSTDTQYF; cdr3_nt: TGCGCCAGCAGCTTGTTCGGGTCCACAGATACGCAGTATTTT; v_call: TRBV5-1; j_call: TRBJ2-3; d_call: NA; clone_size: NA
cdr3_aa: CASRVQGASTSPLHF; cdr3_nt: TGTGCCAGCAGGGTACAGGGGGCGTCCACTTCACCCCTCCACTTT; v_call: TRBV6-5; j_call: TRBJ1-6; d_call: TRBD1; clone_size: NA
cdr3_aa: CASSPGQGREQYF; cdr3_nt: TGCGCCAGCAGCCCGGGACAGGGGCGGGAGCAGTACTTC; v_call: TRBV5-1; j_call: TRBJ2-7; d_call: TRBD1; clone_size: NA
cdr3_aa: CSVDGATGGTREQYF; cdr3_nt: TGCAGCGTCGACGGCGCGACAGGGGGGACGAGGGAGCAGTACTTC; v_call: TRBV29-1; j_call: TRBJ2-7; d_call: TRBD1; clone_size: NA
cdr3_aa: CASSSTGQNYEQYF; cdr3_nt: TGCGCCAGCAGCTCAACGGGACAAAACTACGAGCAGTACTTC; v_call: TRBV5-1; j_call: TRBJ2-7; d_call: NA; clone_size: few
cdr3_aa: CASSLTSGSSYEQYF; cdr3_nt: TGCGCCAGCAGCTTGACTAGCGGGAGCTCCTACGAGCAGTACTTC; v_call: TRBV5-1; j_call: TRBJ2-7; d_call: TRBD2; clone_size: NA
cdr3_aa: CASGQGTETQYF; cdr3_nt: TGTGCCAGCGGACAGGGGACGGAGACCCAGTACTTC; v_call: TRBV7-9; j_call: TRBJ2-5; d_call: TRBD1; clone_size: few
cdr3_aa: CASSTRDNSPLHF; cdr3_nt: TGCGCCAGCAGCACCAGGGATAATTCACCCCTCCACTTT; v_call: TRBV5-1; j_call: TRBJ1-6; d_call: NA; clone_size: NA
cdr3_aa: CASRGGYNSPLHF; cdr3_nt: TGTGCCAGCAGAGGCGGTTATAATTCACCCCTCCACTTT; v_call: TRBV2; j_call: TRBJ1-6; d_call: NA; clone_size: NA
cdr3_aa: CASIATGVTGELFF; cdr3_nt: TGTGCCAGCATCGCGACAGGGGTCACCGGGGAGCTGTTTTTT; v_call: TRBV27; j_call: TRBJ2-2; d_call: TRBD1; clone_size: NA
cdr3_aa: CASRRGFGAFF; cdr3_nt: TGTGCCAGTAGGAGGGGTTTCGGAGCTTTCTTT; v_call: TRBV19; j_call: TRBJ1-1; d_call: NA; clone_size: NA
cdr3_aa: CASSLGGSPSNEKLFF; cdr3_nt: TGTGCCAGCAGCTTAGGGGGCAGCCCTTCTAATGAAAAACTGTTTTTT; v_call: TRBV7-2; j_call: TRBJ1-4; d_call: NA; clone_size: NA
cdr3_aa: CASSKSRVAEAFF; cdr3_nt: TGTGCCAGCAGCAAATCCAGGGTCGCTGAAGCTTTCTTT; v_call: TRBV21-1; j_call: TRBJ1-1; d_call: NA; clone_size: once
cdr3_aa: CASSPSPPGTYYGYTF; cdr3_nt: TGTGCCAGTAGTCCCTCTCCCCCAGGTACCTACTATGGCTACACCTTC; v_call: TRBV19; j_call: TRBJ1-2; d_call: NA; clone_size: NA
cdr3_aa: CASIPPGGNSPLHF; cdr3_nt: TGTGCCAGCATCCCCCCGGGGGGCAATTCACCCCTCCACTTT; v_call: TRBV28; j_call: TRBJ1-6; d_call: NA; clone_size: NA
cdr3_aa: CASSLIYYTEAFF; cdr3_nt: TGTGCCAGCAGTTTGATTTACTACACTGAAGCTTTCTTT; v_call: TRBV28; j_call: TRBJ1-1; d_call: NA; clone_size: NA
cdr3_aa: CASSQDWSYEQYF; cdr3_nt: TGTGCCAGCAGCCAAGACTGGAGTTACGAGCAGTACTTC; v_call: TRBV14; j_call: TRBJ2-7; d_call: NA; clone_size: NA
cdr3_aa: CASSPVQGRSGNTIYF; cdr3_nt: TGTGCCAGCTCACCTGTACAGGGCCGCTCTGGAAACACCATATATTTT; v_call: TRBV18; j_call: TRBJ1-3; d_call: NA; clone_size: few
cdr3_aa: CASSSGQGAGQPQHF; cdr3_nt: TGTGCCAGCAGCTCCGGACAGGGGGCAGGTCAGCCCCAGCATTTT; v_call: TRBV7-4; j_call: TRBJ1-5; d_call: TRBD1; clone_size: once
cdr3_aa: CASSPGQTNEQFF; cdr3_nt: TGTGCCAGCTCTCCGGGACAGACCAATGAGCAGTTCTTC; v_call: TRBV18; j_call: TRBJ2-1; d_call: TRBD1; clone_size: NA
cdr3_aa: CASSSQRGGGAYNEQFF; cdr3_nt: TGTGCCAGCAGCTCCCAGCGGGGGGGAGGGGCCTACAATGAGCAGTTCTTC; v_call: TRBV11-1; j_call: TRBJ2-1; d_call: TRBD2; clone_size: NA
cdr3_aa: CASSPGQLRGEQFF; cdr3_nt: TGTGCCAGCAGTCCGGGACAGCTACGGGGTGAGCAGTTCTTC; v_call: TRBV27; j_call: TRBJ2-1; d_call: TRBD1; clone_size: NA
cdr3_aa: CASSYTRQASYYGYTF; cdr3_nt: TGTGCCAGCAGTTACACAAGACAGGCTTCTTATTATGGCTACACCTTC; v_call: TRBV6-5; j_call: TRBJ1-2; d_call: NA; clone_size: NA
cdr3_aa: CASSPRRMNEKLFF; cdr3_nt: TGTGCCAGCAGCCCTCGCAGGATGAATGAAAAACTGTTTTTT; v_call: TRBV9; j_call: TRBJ1-4; d_call: NA; clone_size: many
cdr3_aa: CASSLGDGYEQYF; cdr3_nt: TGTGCCAGCAGCTTAGGAGACGGGTACGAGCAGTACTTC; v_call: TRBV4-2; j_call: TRBJ2-7; d_call: NA; clone_size: NA
cdr3_aa: CASSLILPGLGANVLTF; cdr3_nt: TGTGCCAGCAGCTTAATACTACCGGGGCTTGGGGCCAACGTCCTGACTTTC; v_call: TRBV5-6; j_call: TRBJ2-6; d_call: NA; clone_size: NA
cdr3_aa: CASSQISNQPQHF; cdr3_nt: TGTGCCAGCAGTCAAATTAGCAATCAGCCCCAGCATTTT; v_call: TRBV6-5; j_call: TRBJ1-5; d_call: NA; clone_size: NA
cdr3_aa: CSVNGQGNTEAFF; cdr3_nt: TGCAGCGTTAATGGACAGGGGAACACTGAAGCTTTCTTT; v_call: TRBV29-1; j_call: TRBJ1-1; d_call: TRBD1; clone_size: NA
cdr3_aa: CASSRSESYGYTF; cdr3_nt: TGTGCCAGCAGCCGCAGCGAAAGCTATGGCTACACCTTC; v_call: TRBV7-9; j_call: TRBJ1-2; d_call: NA; clone_size: NA
cdr3_aa: CASSLSRNTEAFF; cdr3_nt: TGTGCCAGCAGCTTATCAAGGAACACTGAAGCTTTCTTT; v_call: TRBV7-6; j_call: TRBJ1-1; d_call: NA; clone_size: NA
cdr3_aa: CASSPSGGTVILEQYF; cdr3_nt: TGTGCCAGCAGCCCCTCGGGGGGGACAGTAATATTGGAGCAGTACTTC; v_call: TRBV7-9; j_call: TRBJ2-7; d_call: NA; clone_size: NA
cdr3_aa: CASTSKSGGPWNEKLFF; cdr3_nt: TGTGCCAGCACCTCCAAGTCAGGGGGCCCATGGAATGAAAAACTGTTTTTT; v_call: TRBV28; j_call: TRBJ1-4; d_call: TRBD1; clone_size: NA
cdr3_aa: CASSFTLAGIYNEQFF; cdr3_nt: TGTGCCAGCAGTTTCACACTAGCGGGGATTTACAATGAGCAGTTCTTC; v_call: TRBV27; j_call: TRBJ2-1; d_call: TRBD2; clone_size: NA
cdr3_aa: CASSIQAHQETQYF; cdr3_nt: TGTGCCAGCAGCATACAGGCGCACCAAGAGACCCAGTACTTC; v_call: TRBV5-8; j_call: TRBJ2-5; d_call: NA; clone_size: once
cdr3_aa: CASSRGLAGAAKHIQYF; cdr3_nt: TGTGCCAGCAGCCGAGGCCTAGCGGGGGCAGCGAAGCACATTCAGTACTTC; v_call: TRBV5-6; j_call: TRBJ2-4; d_call: TRBD2; clone_size: NA
cdr3_aa: CASSVEKGGADYTF; cdr3_nt: TGTGCCAGCAGCGTAGAGAAAGGGGGCGCGGACTACACCTTC; v_call: TRBV9; j_call: TRBJ1-2; d_call: TRBD1; clone_size: NA
cdr3_aa: CSASTGVQFF; cdr3_nt: TGCAGCGCATCTACGGGGGTCCAGTTCTTC; v_call: TRBV20-1; j_call: TRBJ2-1; d_call: NA; clone_size: NA